This TCR beta chain was found in a study of identical twins. Study observations and caveats: Because invariant MAIT and iNKT cells could be present, zero-insertion analyses could be partly confounded. When twins shared out-of-frame alpha sequences, those sequences had excess low generation probability.

One entry per CDR3 protein, called by TCRdb with MiXCR from the 5' RACE reads. Of approximately 140,000 distinct CDR3 sequences listed, roughly 3.2% are singletons. J lost 2 bases, V lost 7 bases, and 2 bases had no gene match. CDR1 is MNHNS and CDR2 is SASEGT in the germline V gene. The CDR3 contains 14 residues. Every one of the donors was a healthy Caucasian. This clonotype was picked up a small number of times. The antigen remains undetermined. This receptor was taken from a man between 18 and 29 years old in good health. The chain couples TRBV6-1 to TRBJ2-7, with TRBD2 matching over 13 bases. The sample consisted of memory T cells sorted from blood. The DNA of the CDR3 is TGTGCCAGCAAGGGGACTAGCGGGGCCTACGAGCAGTACTTC. Translated, it gives CASKGTSGAYEQYF.